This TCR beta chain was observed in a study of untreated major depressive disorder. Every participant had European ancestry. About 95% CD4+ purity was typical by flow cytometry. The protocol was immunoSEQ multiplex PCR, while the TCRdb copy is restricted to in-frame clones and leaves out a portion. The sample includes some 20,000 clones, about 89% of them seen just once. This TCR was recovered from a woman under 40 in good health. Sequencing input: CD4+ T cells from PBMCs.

This chain's CDR3 is CASSPPYSANYGYTF. CDR3 nucleotide sequence: TGTGCCAGCTCACCACCCTACAGTGCAAACTATGGCTACACCTTC. This chain links TRBV18 with TRBJ1-2; D gene uncertain. The CDR3 totals 15 residues. From germline, CDR1 is KGHSH and CDR2 LQKENI. The V end lost 0 bases, the J end lost 2 bases, and 10 bases lay between the germline ends.